This T cell receptor (beta chain) was sequenced for a study of beta chain features in type 1 diabetes. Notes on the study in general: Unsettled here was the matter of whether HLA type influences TCRB rearrangement.

As every portion of the isolated RNA was reverse transcribed, the sequencing read expressed TCRB transcripts. Generated by immunoSEQ multiplex PCR, the TCRdb table keeps only in-frame clones and is missing some. The sample consists of about 140,000 clones, over 8% of them appearing once. In this sample, this clone turned up a few times. Its target is not known. In germline, CDR1 is LGHNA, CDR2 YNFKEQ. The V segment lost 0 bases and the J segment 2 bases; nucleotides outside the gene matches: 7. This CDR3 has 20 amino acids. The source of this sequence is a woman aged 40 to 55 in good health. Material: central memory CD4+ T cells from blood. The J gene is TRBJ2-2, the V gene TRBV4-2; 15 nucleotides line up with TRBD2. This CDR3 is CASSQDEGLAGGPNTGELFF. In DNA form, the CDR3 reads TGTGCCAGCAGCCAAGATGAGGGACTAGCGGGGGGCCCAAACACCGGGGAGCTGTTTTTT.